This T cell receptor (beta chain) was retrieved from a study of shared clonotypes between healthy human individuals. General observations from the study: Compared with clonotypes that all four donors shared, non-shared clonotypes had lower generation probabilities.

Worth noting for this clone: Its antigen is not known.

Libraries were prepared by immunoSEQ multiplex PCR; TCRdb keeps only in-frame clonotypes and omits some of them. This sample carries some 1,400,000 clones, roughly 96% of them seen once, and the ten largest clones take over 1%. Per germline, CDR1 SGHTA and CDR2 FQGNSA. This CDR3 comprises 17 residues. Between the trimmed V and J ends, which lost 5 bases and 1 base, there was a span of 20 bases. Both subsets, CD45RA+ naive and CD45RA-negative memory, were split from the CD4+ cells. The chain combines TRBV7-2 with TRBJ2-5, with D possibly called TRBD1 or TRBD2 (5 bases each). Sample: naive CD4+ T cells sorted from blood. Subset noted: CD45RA+ positively selected. This clonotype was obtained from a man aged 25 to 45 in good health. DNA of the CDR3: TGTGCCAGCAGCCACCGCTTGTGGGGGAGAACCCAAGAGACCCAGTACTTC. Translating gives CASSHRLWGRTQETQYF.